The rows below give T cell receptor beta chains drawn from one sample of a study of Tregs in tolerant kidney transplant recipients. Assay: immunoSEQ multiplex PCR; the TCRdb copy retains only in-frame clones and omits some. This sample has tens of thousands of clones, with roughly 90% found just once. Specimen: CD4+ T cells from blood (PBMCs), collected 24 months after the transplant. The origin of the receptors is a human patient who received a combined kidney and bone marrow transplant. The graft donor may have contributed some T cells. Each CDR3 is given with its conserved first and last residue. Fields, in order: V gene, J gene, D gene, clone size, CDR3 length, CDR3 DNA, CDR3 protein. A D gene is named only where the DNA matches it firmly. Some rows mark clone size as missing; the rest say once, few, many or name a class of expanded clone.

v_call: TRBV28
j_call: TRBJ2-7
d_call: -
clone_size: -
cdr3_length: 13
cdr3_nt: TGTGCCAGCAGTTCAGGCCTTCGATACGAGCAGTACTTC
cdr3_aa: CASSSGLRYEQYF

v_call: TRBV15
j_call: TRBJ2-7
d_call: TRBD1
clone_size: -
cdr3_length: 15
cdr3_nt: TGTGCCACCAGCAGAGATCGGGACAGGGCCTACGAGCAGTACTTC
cdr3_aa: CATSRDRDRAYEQYF

v_call: TRBV7-8
j_call: TRBJ1-2
d_call: TRBD1
clone_size: -
cdr3_length: 16
cdr3_nt: TGTGCCAGCACGCGAAACGGGGACAGGGGGAACTATGGCTACACCTTC
cdr3_aa: CASTRNGDRGNYGYTF

v_call: TRBV18
j_call: TRBJ2-1
d_call: -
clone_size: -
cdr3_length: 14
cdr3_nt: TGTGCCAGCTCACCAGGGTCAGCGGACAATGAGCAGTTCTTC
cdr3_aa: CASSPGSADNEQFF

v_call: TRBV6-6
j_call: TRBJ2-3
d_call: TRBD2
clone_size: -
cdr3_length: 15
cdr3_nt: TGTGCCAGCAGTTACGCGGGACTAGGCACAGATACGCAGTATTTT
cdr3_aa: CASSYAGLGTDTQYF

v_call: TRBV5-4
j_call: TRBJ1-2
d_call: -
clone_size: few
cdr3_length: 12
cdr3_nt: TGTGCCAGCAGTCATACCTGGCGGGGCTACACCTTC
cdr3_aa: CASSHTWRGYTF

v_call: TRBV7-9
j_call: TRBJ2-4
d_call: TRBD2
clone_size: -
cdr3_length: 18
cdr3_nt: TGTGCCAGCAGCACCTTCAGCGGGAGGGGGGGTAAGGTAAACATTCAGTACTTC
cdr3_aa: CASSTFSGRGGKVNIQYF

v_call: TRBV7-9
j_call: TRBJ2-2
d_call: TRBD2
clone_size: -
cdr3_length: 19
cdr3_nt: TGTGCCAGCAGCTTTCCGGACAGGGCGACTAGCGGGGGAACCGGGGAGCTGTTTTTT
cdr3_aa: CASSFPDRATSGGTGELFF

v_call: TRBV9
j_call: TRBJ1-2
d_call: -
clone_size: -
cdr3_length: 14
cdr3_nt: TGTGCCAGCAGCCCCCGCAGGGATGTATATGGCTACACCTTC
cdr3_aa: CASSPRRDVYGYTF

v_call: TRBV4-3
j_call: TRBJ1-5
d_call: -
clone_size: few
cdr3_length: 14
cdr3_nt: TGCGCCAGCAGCCAAGATGGAGGCAATCAGCCCCAGCATTTT
cdr3_aa: CASSQDGGNQPQHF

v_call: TRBV7-7
j_call: TRBJ2-3
d_call: TRBD2
clone_size: -
cdr3_length: 14
cdr3_nt: TGTGCCAGCAGCTTGAGGACTAGCGGGACGGCGCAGTATTTT
cdr3_aa: CASSLRTSGTAQYF

v_call: TRBV21-1
j_call: TRBJ2-5
d_call: -
clone_size: -
cdr3_length: 12
cdr3_nt: TGTGCCAGCAGCAAAAGAGAGGAGACCCAGTACTTC
cdr3_aa: CASSKREETQYF

v_call: TRBV11-1
j_call: TRBJ2-1
d_call: TRBD2
clone_size: -
cdr3_length: 15
cdr3_nt: TGTGCCAGCAGCTTTCTAGCGGGATATTACAATGAGCAGTTCTTC
cdr3_aa: CASSFLAGYYNEQFF

v_call: TRBV6-5
j_call: TRBJ1-3
d_call: TRBD1
clone_size: -
cdr3_length: 16
cdr3_nt: TGTGCCAGCAGTTACTCGACAGGGACACCTGGAAACACCATATATTTT
cdr3_aa: CASSYSTGTPGNTIYF

v_call: TRBV15
j_call: TRBJ1-1
d_call: -
clone_size: -
cdr3_length: 16
cdr3_nt: TGTGCCACCAGCAGAGCCTACCCCTCTGAGAGGACTGAAGCTTTCTTT
cdr3_aa: CATSRAYPSERTEAFF

v_call: TRBV7-6
j_call: TRBJ2-5
d_call: -
clone_size: -
cdr3_length: 15
cdr3_nt: TGTGCCAGCAGCTTTAGCAGGGATATCGTCGGGACCCAGTACTTC
cdr3_aa: CASSFSRDIVGTQYF

v_call: TRBV18
j_call: TRBJ2-7
d_call: TRBD2
clone_size: -
cdr3_length: 16
cdr3_nt: TGTGCCAGCTCATCCCAGCGGGGGTCCGAATCCTACGAGCAGTACTTC
cdr3_aa: CASSSQRGSESYEQYF